This is a list of T cell receptor beta chains from one sample in a study of CD8 T cells in ankylosing spondylitis. TCRdb processed the 5' RACE reads anew with MiXCR; each CDR3 protein has one entry. The table records approximately 260,000 distinct CDR3 sequences, about 20% of them present only once. What was sequenced was blood, either unsorted or a sorted T cell fraction (not recorded which). The source of these receptors is a male donor with ankylosing spondylitis or in good health (not recorded which). CDR3s include the opening cysteine and the closing phenylalanine or tryptophan. D genes are given only for firm matches. Some rows mark clone size as missing; the rest say once, few, many or name a class of expanded clone.

>few|TRBJ2-1|TRBV20-1|TRBD1
CSAETGQGLSEQFF
TGCAGTGCTGAAACGGGACAGGGGTTAAGTGAGCAGTTCTTC
>-|TRBJ2-7|TRBV29-1|-
CSVHKLGSYEQYF
TGCAGCGTTCATAAACTTGGCTCCTACGAGCAGTACTTC
>few|TRBJ2-2|TRBV7-9|TRBD2
CASTGTSGIGELFF
TGTGCCAGCACGGGGACTAGCGGGATCGGGGAGCTGTTTTTT
>-|TRBJ2-2|TRBV5-1|-
CASSLAGTSNTGELFF
TGCGCCAGCAGCTTGGCCGGGACTTCGAACACCGGGGAGCTGTTTTTT
>few|TRBJ2-7|TRBV5-1|TRBD1
CASSAGTGVSYEQYF
TGCGCCAGCAGCGCGGGGACAGGGGTATCCTACGAGCAGTACTTC
>-|TRBJ2-7|TRBV29-1|TRBD1
CSVEEGQSSYEQYF
TGCAGCGTTGAAGAGGGACAGAGCTCCTACGAGCAGTACTTC
>few|TRBJ2-6|TRBV19|-
CASSVGAGANVLTF
TGTGCCAGTAGTGTAGGGGCTGGGGCCAACGTCCTGACTTTC
>-|TRBJ1-1|TRBV12-3/TRBV12-4|-
CASSLAGSNTEAFF
TGTGCCAGCAGTTTAGCAGGATCGAACACTGAAGCTTTCTTT
>few|TRBJ1-5|TRBV19|-
CASSIDAGINQPQHF
TGTGCCAGTAGTATAGATGCAGGGATCAATCAGCCCCAGCATTTT
>-|TRBJ2-3|TRBV29-1|TRBD2
CSVLAGEDTQYF
TGCAGCGTTCTAGCGGGAGAGGATACGCAGTATTTT
>few|TRBJ2-1|TRBV11-2|-
CASSPRRETYNEQFF
TGTGCCAGCAGCCCCCGCAGGGAAACGTACAATGAGCAGTTCTTC
>many|TRBJ2-5|TRBV6-1|TRBD1
CASGIPGQQETQYF
TGTGCCAGCGGTATTCCGGGACAGCAAGAGACCCAGTACTTC
>-|TRBJ2-1|TRBV12-3/TRBV12-4|-
CASSLGAYGGPEQFF
TGTGCCAGCAGCCTAGGAGCTTATGGCGGCCCAGAGCAGTTCTTC
>-|TRBJ2-7|TRBV21-1|-
CASYPLPGRSPYEQYF
TGTGCCAGCTACCCTTTACCGGGGCGCTCGCCCTACGAGCAGTACTTC
>-|TRBJ2-7|TRBV18|-
CASSPTAGGSVRYEQYF
TGTGCCAGCTCACCTACGGCAGGAGGGAGTGTCAGGTACGAGCAGTACTTC
>-|TRBJ2-3|TRBV4-3|TRBD1
CASSHRQGSDTQYF
TGCGCCAGCAGCCATCGACAGGGATCAGATACGCAGTATTTT
>-|TRBJ2-5|TRBV20-1|TRBD1
CSAQTGIQETQYF
TGCAGTGCTCAGACAGGGATACAAGAGACCCAGTACTTC
>-|TRBJ2-7|TRBV28|-
CASRGGREQYF
TGTGCCAGCAGGGGGGGCCGCGAGCAGTACTTC
>few|TRBJ2-7|TRBV5-6|-
CASSLAASAYEQYF
TGTGCCAGCAGCTTGGCGGCTAGCGCCTACGAGCAGTACTTC
>few|TRBJ2-4|TRBV7-6|-
CASSFPTVLAKNIQYF
TGTGCCAGCAGCTTCCCGACAGTGCTAGCCAAAAACATTCAGTACTTC
>-|TRBJ2-1|TRBV5-1|-
CASSENYNEQFF
TGCGCCAGCAGCGAGAACTACAATGAGCAGTTCTTC
>few|TRBJ2-3|TRBV6-1|TRBD2
CASRAAGLAGLASTDTQYF
TGTGCCAGCAGGGCCGCTGGACTAGCGGGACTAGCAAGCACAGATACGCAGTATTTT
>few|TRBJ1-2|TRBV15|TRBD1
CATSFDRGPNGYTF
TGTGCCACCAGTTTCGACAGGGGCCCAAATGGCTACACCTTC
>few|TRBJ2-1|TRBV29-1|TRBD1
CSVPLTGRYNEQFF
TGCAGCGTCCCTCTGACAGGGAGATACAATGAGCAGTTCTTC
>-|TRBJ1-5|TRBV27|TRBD1
CASSQQGEGNQPQHF
TGTGCCAGCAGCCAACAGGGGGAGGGCAATCAGCCCCAGCATTTT
>-|TRBJ2-3|TRBV29-1|TRBD2
CSVVGVAGWERSTDTQYF
TGCAGCGTTGTTGGAGTAGCGGGATGGGAGAGGAGCACAGATACGCAGTATTTT
>-|TRBJ2-1|TRBV6-2/TRBV6-3|TRBD2
CASSRPPAGGPREQFF
TGTGCCAGCAGCCGCCCCCCCGCGGGAGGGCCGCGAGAGCAGTTCTTC
>-|TRBJ2-4|TRBV20-1|TRBD2
CSARRAGGPYDKNIQYF
TGCAGTGCTAGAAGAGCGGGAGGGCCGTATGACAAAAACATTCAGTACTTC
>many|TRBJ2-6|TRBV6-2/TRBV6-3|-
CASSYDGSGANVLTF
TGTGCCAGCAGTTACGATGGCTCTGGGGCCAACGTCCTGACTTTC
>-|TRBJ2-7|TRBV5-1|-
CASSLEVGQLYEQYF
TGCGCCAGCAGCTTGGAAGTCGGACAGCTCTACGAGCAGTACTTC
>many|TRBJ2-2|TRBV11-1|TRBD1
CASSLPTGYPAATGELFF
TGTGCCAGCAGCTTACCGACAGGGTACCCCGCGGCCACCGGGGAGCTGTTTTTT
>many|TRBJ2-7|TRBV29-1|TRBD2
CSVMSVESGSSYEQYF
TGCAGCGTTATGTCCGTTGAAAGCGGGAGCTCCTACGAGCAGTACTTC
>-|TRBJ2-7|TRBV7-9|-
CASSLPGAGNEQYF
TGTGCCAGCAGCTTACCAGGGGCGGGGAACGAGCAGTACTTC
>-|TRBJ2-1|TRBV6-4|TRBD2
CASSGLAGPQNEQFF
TGTGCCAGCAGCGGGCTAGCGGGACCACAGAATGAGCAGTTCTTC
>few|TRBJ1-1|TRBV4-1|TRBD1
CASSLGTGEDTEAFF
TGCGCCAGCAGCCTGGGGACAGGGGAGGACACTGAAGCTTTCTTT
>many|TRBJ2-5|TRBV5-1|-
CASSRPTGEETQYF
TGCGCCAGCAGCCGGCCGACGGGGGAGGAGACCCAGTACTTC
>-|TRBJ2-1|TRBV7-9|-
CASSYGGTNNEQFF
TGTGCCAGCAGCTACGGGGGAACGAACAATGAGCAGTTCTTC
>-|TRBJ2-7|TRBV11-2|-
CASSLLVDSYEQYF
TGTGCCAGCAGCTTACTAGTAGACTCCTACGAGCAGTACTTC
>-|TRBJ2-2|TRBV7-8|-
CASSPRSFGGELFF
TGTGCCAGCAGCCCACGATCTTTCGGCGGGGAGCTGTTTTTT
>many|TRBJ2-1|TRBV6-1|-
CASTLTGNNEQFF
TGTGCCAGCACCCTAACCGGGAACAATGAGCAGTTCTTC
>-|TRBJ2-5|TRBV5-1|TRBD2
CASSTSGRAETQYF
TGCGCCAGCTCGACTAGCGGGAGAGCAGAGACCCAGTACTTC